The 14 T cell receptor beta chains reported below all come from one sample, sequenced in a study of OX40 agonist ivuxolimab in advanced cancers. The library came from the immunoSEQ multiplex PCR assay. Sourced from immuneACCESS, this table was stored by TCRdb with only in-frame sequences that have V and J called. A share of the clones is absent; for the studies checked, an unresolved V gene accounts for under half, and the remainder has no known explanation. In this sample the table shows 65,000 to 75,000 clones, around 83% of which occur a single time. The ten biggest clones cover 2% to 2.5% of the sample. Sequencing was performed on CD4+ or CD8+ T cells sorted from blood, taken in a trial of the OX40 agonist ivuxolimab. The receptors here all came from an adult with an advanced solid tumor such as melanoma, head and neck, liver or kidney cancer.

The chain couples TRBV29-1 to TRBJ1-4; D is uncertain. The CDR3 length is 13 residues. Germline-derived CDR1 and CDR2 are SQVTM and ANQGSEA. V lost 4 bases to trimming and J lost 3 bases, with 9 bases between them. Here the CDR3 DNA reads TGCAGCGTTGGCGGTGGGGCTAATGAAAAACTGTTTTTT. Protein product: CSVGGGANEKLFF.

The chain is built from TRBV5-1 and TRBJ1-4; D gene unclear. CDR1 is SGHRS, CDR2 YFSETQ, per germline. Trimming removed 4 bases from V and 2 bases from J, with 9 bases in between. The CDR3 has 14 amino acids. The CDR3 region is CASSPALTNEKLFF. The CDR3 DNA is TGCGCCAGCAGCCCCGCACTTACTAATGAAAAACTGTTTTTT.

This clone came up a few times. The chain carries TRBV19 and TRBJ1-1; perhaps TRBD1 as D (6 bases). The CDR3 length is 13 residues. Germline lookup yields CDR1 LNHDA and CDR2 SQIVND (reference sequence). Between the trimmed V and J ends, which lost 5 bases and 8 bases, there was a span of 15 bases. In DNA form, the CDR3 reads TGTGCCAGTAGTCACCAATGGACAGCCGAAGCTTTCTTT. Protein product: CASSHQWTAEAFF.

This chain uses TRBV25-1 with TRBJ1-1; no reliable D call. Germline loops: CDR1 MGHDK, CDR2 SYGVNS. The CDR3 extends over 15 amino acids. V was clipped by 1 base and J by 4 bases, with 13 bases between them. The chain's CDR3 is CASSESYMARTEAFF. The DNA of the CDR3 is TGTGCCAGCAGTGAATCGTACATGGCCCGCACTGAAGCTTTCTTT.

The genes are TRBV28 and TRBJ2-2; D not resolved. CDR3 length: 12 amino acids. The germline CDR1 and CDR2 sequences are MDHEN and SYDVKM. Between the trimmed V and J ends, which lost 4 bases and 7 bases, there was a span of 7 bases. This chain's CDR3 is CASSSPVGELFF. The CDR3, as DNA: TGTGCCAGCAGTTCCCCGGTCGGGGAGCTGTTTTTT.

This chain links TRBV5-8 with TRBJ1-4; 7 bases match TRBD1. Germline V gene sequence: CDR1 SGHTS, CDR2 YDEGEE. This CDR3 contains 15 residues. The J segment lost 3 bases and the V segment lost 6 bases, leaving 8 bases of the junction unmatched. As DNA, the CDR3 is TGTGCCAGCACTGAGACAGGGCTCGCTAATGAAAAACTGTTTTTT. It specifies CASTETGLANEKLFF.

This clone is medium-sized within its sample. V usage is TRBV10-1 and J usage is TRBJ2-7; D is undetermined. V lost 0 bases and J lost 7, with 13 bases in between. Germline lookup yields CDR1 WNHNN and CDR2 SYGVQD (reference sequence). The length of the CDR3 is 14 residues. CDR3 amino acids: CASSESKGETEQYF. Here the CDR3 DNA reads TGCGCCAGCAGTGAGTCTAAGGGCGAAACAGAGCAGTACTTC.

CDR3 sequence (DNA): TGCGCCAGCAGTGGGTCATCCCGAGACGACTGGACCTACGAGCAGTACTTC. This codes for CASSGSSRDDWTYEQYF. This rearrangement joins TRBV10-1 to TRBJ2-7; the D is unclear. There are 17 residues in the CDR3. Between the trimmed V and J ends, which lost 4 bases and 2 bases, there was a span of 21 bases. The V gene's germline CDR1 is WNHNN and CDR2 SYGVQD (reference sequence).

The V gene is TRBV4-1, the J gene TRBJ1-2; TRBD1 matches at 8 bases. V shed 4 bases and J 5 bases; nucleotides not matched to a gene: 9. Germline V gene data show CDR1 as MGHRA and CDR2 as YSYEKL. CDR3 length equals 15 residues. The CDR3 bases are TGCGCCAGCAGCCCGGGACAGGAGCTTGATTATGGCTACACCTTC. This gives the protein CASSPGQELDYGYTF.

The chain recombines TRBV4-1 with TRBJ2-7; TRBD2 agrees at 9 bases. The CDR3 has 15 amino acids. Trimming at V came to 3 bases and at J to 4 bases, leaving 7 bases not matched to a gene. In germline, CDR1 is MGHRA, CDR2 YSYEKL. The CDR3 loop reads CASSQAGGPGYEQYF. In DNA, the CDR3 is TGCGCCAGCAGCCAGGCGGGGGGGCCTGGATACGAGCAGTACTTC.

This clone was found a few times. The V and J genes are TRBV7-6 and TRBJ2-1; the match to TRBD2 covers 12 bases. The V segment lost 5 bases and the J segment 7 bases; nucleotides outside the gene matches: 6. The CDR3 spans 15 residues. Looked up from germline, CDR1 is SGHVS and CDR2 is FNYEAQ. The CDR3 here is CASSPTSGSRNEQFF. The CDR3 DNA sequence: TGTGCCAGCAGCCCGACTAGCGGGAGTAGAAATGAGCAGTTCTTC.

V usage is TRBV15 and J usage is TRBJ2-7, with D possibly being TRBD1 or TRBD2 (5 bases each). The CDR3 extends over 15 amino acids. Germline CDR1 and CDR2: LNHNV and YYDKDF (reference sequence). The V end lost 3 bases, the J end lost 2 bases, and 14 bases lay between the germline ends. As DNA, the CDR3 is TGTGCCACCAGCAGCCCCGGGACGGAGGCCTACGAGCAGTACTTC. Amino acid sequence: CATSSPGTEAYEQYF.

This chain uses TRBV27 with TRBJ2-2; TRBD1 aligns across 10 bases. CDR1 is MNHEY, CDR2 SMNVEV, per germline (reference sequence). V was pared by 6 bases and J by 7 bases, with 5 bases of the junction left unmatched. The CDR3 has 14 amino acids. This CDR3 is CASRTGQGHGELFF. CDR3 coding DNA: TGTGCCAGCAGGACGGGACAGGGGCACGGGGAGCTGTTTTTT.

In this sample, this clone turned up a few times. The DNA for the CDR3 is TGTGCCAGCAGCCCCCTAGCGGCGAACACCGGGGAGCTGTTTTTT. Its translation is CASSPLAANTGELFF. The rearrangement uses TRBV28 and TRBJ2-2; 7 bases agree with TRBD2. Germline values: CDR1 MDHEN, CDR2 SYDVKM. V was clipped by 6 bases and J by 0 bases; unmatched bases: 4. This CDR3 is built from 15 residues. Complete variable domain (other parts from reference TRBV28 and TRBJ2-2): DVKVTQSSRYLVKRTGEKVFLECVQDMDHENMFWYRQDPGLGLRLIYFSYDVKMKEKGDIPEGYSVSREKKERFSLILESASTNQTSMYLCASSPLAANTGELFFGEGSRLTVL.